The clone carrying this T cell receptor beta chain was recorded once. Germline trimming cut 1 base from V and 2 bases from J; bases unmatched to any gene: 3. This CDR3 comprises 14 residues. CDR1 and CDR2 from the germline V gene are GTSNPN and SVGIG (reference sequence). The source of the sample is a study of tumor-infiltrating lymphocytes in localized non-small cell lung cancer. About the study: Each patient gave resected tumor and non-adjacent uninvolved lung tissue.

Assay: immunoSEQ multiplex PCR; the TCRdb copy retains only in-frame clones and omits some. The table records roughly 13,000 clones, nearly 70% of them present only once. What was sequenced was uninvolved lung tissue not adjacent to the tumor. This TCR was recovered from a human donor with non-small cell lung cancer. The rearrangement links TRBV30 to TRBJ2-7; 9 bases are shared with TRBD2. The CDR3 region has the DNA TGTGCCTGGAGTGCCGGACTAGCGACCTACGAGCAGTACTTC. It yields the protein CAWSAGLATYEQYF.